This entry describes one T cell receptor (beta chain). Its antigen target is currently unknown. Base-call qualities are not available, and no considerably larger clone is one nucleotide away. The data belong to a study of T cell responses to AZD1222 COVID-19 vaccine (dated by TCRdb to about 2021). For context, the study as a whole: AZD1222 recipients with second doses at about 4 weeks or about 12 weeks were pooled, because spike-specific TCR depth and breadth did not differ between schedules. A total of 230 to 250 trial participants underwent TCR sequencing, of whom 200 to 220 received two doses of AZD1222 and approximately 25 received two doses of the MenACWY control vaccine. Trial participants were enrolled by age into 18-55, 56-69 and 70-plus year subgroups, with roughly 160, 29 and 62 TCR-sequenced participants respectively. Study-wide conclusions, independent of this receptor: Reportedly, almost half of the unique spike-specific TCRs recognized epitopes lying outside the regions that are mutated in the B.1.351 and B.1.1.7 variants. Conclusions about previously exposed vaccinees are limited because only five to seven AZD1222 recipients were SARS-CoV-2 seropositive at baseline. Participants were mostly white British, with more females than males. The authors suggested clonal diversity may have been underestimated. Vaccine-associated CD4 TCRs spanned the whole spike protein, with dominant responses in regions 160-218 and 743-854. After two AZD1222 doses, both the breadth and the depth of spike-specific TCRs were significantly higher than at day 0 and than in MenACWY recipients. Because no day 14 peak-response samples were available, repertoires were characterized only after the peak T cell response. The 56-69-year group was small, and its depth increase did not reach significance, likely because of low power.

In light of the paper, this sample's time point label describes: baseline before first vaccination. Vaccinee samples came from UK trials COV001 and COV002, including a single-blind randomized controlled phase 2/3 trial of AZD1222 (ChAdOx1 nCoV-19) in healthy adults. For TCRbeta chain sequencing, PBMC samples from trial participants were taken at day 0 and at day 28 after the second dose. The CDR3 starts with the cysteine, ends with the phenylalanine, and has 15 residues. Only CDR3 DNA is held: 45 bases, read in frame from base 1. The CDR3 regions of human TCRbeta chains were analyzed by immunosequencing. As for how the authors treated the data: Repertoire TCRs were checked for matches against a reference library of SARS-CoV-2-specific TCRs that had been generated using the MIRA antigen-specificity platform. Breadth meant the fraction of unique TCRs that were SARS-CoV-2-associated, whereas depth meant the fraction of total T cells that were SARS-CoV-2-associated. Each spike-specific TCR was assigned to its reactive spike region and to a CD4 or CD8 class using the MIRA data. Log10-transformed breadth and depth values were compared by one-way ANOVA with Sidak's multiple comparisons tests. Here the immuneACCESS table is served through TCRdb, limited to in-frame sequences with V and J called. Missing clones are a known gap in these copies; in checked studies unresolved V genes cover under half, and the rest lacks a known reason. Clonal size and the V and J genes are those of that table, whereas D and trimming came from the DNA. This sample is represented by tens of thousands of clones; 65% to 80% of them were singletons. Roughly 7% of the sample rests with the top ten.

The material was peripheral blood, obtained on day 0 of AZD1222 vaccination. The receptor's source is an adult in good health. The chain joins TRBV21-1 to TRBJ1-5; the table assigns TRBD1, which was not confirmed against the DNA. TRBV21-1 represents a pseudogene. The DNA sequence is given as TGTGCCAGCAGCAAAGAGGGGACAGCAAATCAGCCCCAGCATTTT. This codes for CASSKEGTANQPQHF.